What follows describes a single T cell receptor (beta chain). Under the authors' procedure: Estimates of nucleated cell counts were drawn from the amplification of reference gene primers. Repertoires were generated with immunoSEQ multiplex PCR, while TCRdb's copy carries only in-frame clones and drops some. The V and J calls and clone size come from that table; D and trimming were worked out from the DNA. The repertoire holds approximately 97,000 clones, with under 85% as singletons. This sample is part of a study of blood T cell repertoires in COVID-19. Study-wide context: Samples came from the United States, Italy and Spain, spanning acute and convalescent COVID-19. T cells, B-cell-depleted T cells, or PBMCs provided the cDNA or gDNA that served as material.

Germline assignment: CDR1 LNHDA and CDR2 SQIVND (reference sequence). J gave up 8 bases and V 10 bases, and 8 bases lay outside the gene matches. The CDR3 is 12 amino acids. V gene TRBV19 combines with J gene TRBJ2-1; 7 bases map to TRBD2. This clonotype was obtained from a human donor in a cohort sampled during active COVID-19. The sequencing sample was made of peripheral blood. The CDR3 is CATVKRGDEQFF. CDR3 DNA: TGTGCCACCGTTAAGCGGGGCGATGAGCAGTTCTTC.